The next 29 T cell receptor beta chains were all read from a single sample in a study of T cell changes during pregnancy in multiple sclerosis. Data came from immunoSEQ multiplex PCR; TCRdb stores just in-frame clones and leaves some out. The data show 20,000 to 30,000 clones, roughly 86% seen once. Material: CD4+ T cells from peripheral blood mononuclear cells, obtained in the second trimester of pregnancy. The receptors come from a female donor in good health, enrolled as a control in a pregnancy study.

V and J are TRBV4-3 and TRBJ2-3; D perhaps matches TRBD2 (5 bases). CDR3 length: 18 amino acids. Trimming removed 2 bases at V and 4 bases at J, with 22 bases between. Germline CDR1 LGHNA, CDR2 YSLEER. In nucleotides, the CDR3 is TGCGCCAGCAGCCAACAGGAACGGAGAGGGTTGGCGGCAGATACGCAGTATTTT. Its translation: CASSQQERRGLAADTQYF.

This clone has a single count. The chain uses TRBV7-9 and TRBJ1-6, with D perhaps matching TRBD1 (5 bases). The V and J ends lost 1 base and 6 bases respectively, with 16 bases between them. There are 17 residues in the CDR3. CDR1 and CDR2 from the germline V gene are SEHNR and FQNEAQ (reference sequence). The DNA for the CDR3 is TGTGCCAGCAGCTTAGAGTCCGGGGGTCTTTTTAATTCACCCCTCCACTTT. It specifies CASSLESGGLFNSPLHF.

The rearrangement uses TRBV11-2 and TRBJ2-1; TRBD2 matches 9 bases. Trimming took 5 bases from V and 5 from J; bases not matched to a gene: 4. Germline values: CDR1 SGHAT, CDR2 FQNNGV. This CDR3 is 14 amino acids long. The CDR3 coding sequence is TGTGCCAGCAGCCTGGGACTAGCTAACAATGAGCAGTTCTTC. It codes for CASSLGLANNEQFF.

V is TRBV7-9 and J is TRBJ1-2; 8 nucleotides align to TRBD1. Per the germline V gene, CDR1 is SEHNR and CDR2 is FQNEAQ (reference sequence). J gave up 2 bases and V 5 bases, and 7 bases lay outside the gene matches. This CDR3 region has 15 residues. Here the CDR3 DNA reads TGTGCCAGCAGCGACAACAGGGGGGCGAACTATGGCTACACCTTC. Its translation: CASSDNRGANYGYTF.

This clone was counted once. An end of the junction does not agree with germline; a read error may underlie this. This chain connects TRBV5-1 to TRBJ2-5, with 8 bases matching TRBD2. The germline gives CDR1 SGHRS, CDR2 YFSETQ. This CDR3 contains 13 residues. The CDR3 spells CASSSGGQGTQYF. The CDR3 nucleotides read TGCGCCAGCAGCTCGGGGGGGCAAGGGACCCAGTACTTC.

CDR3 nucleotides: TGTGCCAGCAGCCATGCAGGGGAACTCCAAGAGACCCAGTACTTC. It encodes CASSHAGELQETQYF. V is TRBV7-6 and J is TRBJ2-5; D perhaps matches TRBD1 (6 bases). V gave up 5 bases and J gave up 1 base, with 14 bases separating them. In germline, CDR1 is SGHVS, CDR2 FNYEAQ. The CDR3 extends over 15 amino acids. The full variable domain, its missing parts supplied by reference TRBV7-6 and TRBJ2-5, is GAGVSQSPRYKVTKRGQDVALRCDPISGHVSLYWYRQALGQGPEFLTYFNYEAQQDKSGLPNDRFSAERPEGSISTLTIQRTEQRDSAMYRCASSHAGELQETQYFGPGTRLLVL.

The chain carries TRBV4-2 and TRBJ2-2; D is perhaps TRBD2 (6 bases). V was trimmed by 0 bases and J by 3 bases, leaving 11 bases between them. Germline-derived CDR1 and CDR2 are LGHNA and YNFKEQ. CDR3 length equals 16 residues. The CDR3 loop reads CASSQEFWRDTGELFF. Written as DNA, the CDR3 is TGTGCCAGCAGCCAAGAGTTTTGGAGGGACACCGGGGAGCTGTTTTTT.

This clone was found a few times. This chain uses TRBV18 with TRBJ1-2; 8 bases are a match to TRBD1. V lost 3 bases to trimming and J lost 9 bases; unmatched junction nucleotides: 9. CDR3 size: 14 residues. Germline values: CDR1 KGHSH, CDR2 LQKENI. The CDR3 reads CASSPDRGSSSYTF. DNA of the CDR3: TGTGCCAGCTCACCCGACAGGGGAAGTAGTAGCTACACCTTC.

The rearrangement joins TRBV29-1 to TRBJ2-3; the D gene is possibly TRBD1 (5 bases). The CDR3 runs 14 residues. The germline V gene encodes CDR1 SQVTM and CDR2 ANQGSEA. V dropped 2 bases and J dropped 0 bases, with 9 bases sitting between them. CDR3 sequence reads: CSVERDSSTDTQYF. In DNA, the CDR3 is TGCAGCGTTGAACGCGACAGTAGCACAGATACGCAGTATTTT.

The chain employs TRBV5-1 and TRBJ2-1; 9 bases are shared with TRBD2. This CDR3 comprises 18 residues. V lost 0 bases, J lost 3 bases, and 10 bases stayed unmatched. Germline V gene lookup returns CDR1 SGHRS and CDR2 YFSETQ. In DNA form, the CDR3 reads TGCGCCAGCAGCTTGGATCCTAGCGGGGTTAGCTTCTACAATGAGCAGTTCTTC. Protein sequence: CASSLDPSGVSFYNEQFF.

The chain combines TRBV11-3 with TRBJ2-5, with 9 bases identical to TRBD2. CDR3 length equals 16 residues. The germline CDR1 and CDR2 sequences are SGHNT and YENEEA. The V segment lost 1 base and the J segment 2 bases; nucleotides outside the gene matches: 5. CDR3 sequence reads: CASSLVEAGGQETQYF. Written as DNA, the CDR3 is TGTGCCAGCAGCTTAGTGGAAGCGGGGGGTCAAGAGACCCAGTACTTC.

This clone was recorded a few times. The chain has TRBV30 and TRBJ1-1; 10 bases match TRBD1. V was pared by 1 base and J by 6 bases, with 8 bases of the junction left unmatched. Germline V gene sequence: CDR1 GTSNPN, CDR2 SVGIG (reference sequence). The CDR3 extends over 15 amino acids. The CDR3 spells CAWSGTGGWLAEAFF. The DNA of the CDR3 is TGTGCCTGGAGTGGGACAGGGGGATGGTTGGCTGAAGCTTTCTTT. Full variable domain (rest looked up from reference TRBV30 and TRBJ1-1): SQTIHQWPATLVQPVGSPLSLECTVEGTSNPNLYWYRQAAGRGLQLLFYSVGIGQISSEVPQNLSASRPQDRQFILSSKKLLLSDSGFYLCAWSGTGGWLAEAFFGQGTRLTVV.

V gene TRBV10-3 combines with J gene TRBJ2-6; 8 nucleotides agree with TRBD2. Germline trimming cut 7 bases from V and 0 bases from J; bases unmatched to any gene: 5. Germline V CDR1 and CDR2: ENHRY, SYGVKD. The CDR3 runs 16 residues. CDR3 DNA sequence: TGTGCCATCAAACTAGCGGAGGTCTCTGGGGCCAACGTCCTGACTTTC. It is translated as CAIKLAEVSGANVLTF.

This clone was observed a single time. An end of the junction differs from the germline gene, which may be a read error. This chain's CDR3 is CASSSGLAGVDEQFF. The DNA for the CDR3 is TGTGCTAGCAGCTCGGGACTAGCGGGAGTAGATGAGCAGTTCTTC. The chain recombines TRBV7-7 with TRBJ2-1, with 14 positions matching TRBD2. The germline V gene has CDR1 SSHAT and CDR2 FNYEAQ (reference sequence). CDR3 length: 15 residues.

The chain links TRBV5-1 to TRBJ2-7; perhaps TRBD1 as D (5 bases). The germline V and J ends were trimmed by 2 bases and 2 bases, with 8 bases remaining between them. This CDR3 is built from 13 residues. CDR1 and CDR2 (germline): SGHRS, YFSETQ. This CDR3 is CASSFDRTYEQYF. CDR3 sequence (DNA): TGCGCCAGCAGCTTCGACAGAACCTACGAGCAGTACTTC.

This clone was recorded once. The chain uses TRBV10-1 and TRBJ1-1, with D possibly being TRBD1 (5 bases). Germline V gene lookup returns CDR1 WNHNN and CDR2 SYGVQD (reference sequence). V gave up 6 bases and J gave up 1 base, with 12 bases separating them. This CDR3 has 14 amino acids. The CDR3 coding sequence is TGCGCCAGCAGCAGGGATGATAGGAACACTGAAGCTTTCTTT. Translating gives CASSRDDRNTEAFF.

V is TRBV11-2 and J is TRBJ2-1, with D possibly matching TRBD2 (7 bases). Between the trimmed V and J ends, which lost 8 bases and 5 bases, there was a span of 13 bases. This CDR3 contains 13 residues. Germline assignment: CDR1 SGHAT and CDR2 FQNNGV. CDR3 DNA sequence: TGTGCCAGCCTAGGGGGGGTCCACAATGAGCAGTTCTTC. This encodes CASLGGVHNEQFF.

The V call is TRBV5-1, the J call TRBJ2-6; 8 bases agree with TRBD1. The J segment lost 0 bases and the V segment lost 2 bases, leaving 7 bases of the junction unmatched. CDR1 and CDR2 (germline): SGHRS, YFSETQ. There are 18 residues in the CDR3. DNA for the CDR3: TGCGCCAGCAGCTTCCGGACAGGGACCGTCTCTGGGGCCAACGTCCTGACTTTC. Translating gives CASSFRTGTVSGANVLTF.

The V and J genes are TRBV28 and TRBJ1-1, with 9 nucleotides matching TRBD1. The CDR3 loop spans 15 amino acids. Trimming cost V 7 bases and J 4 bases; bases outside gene matches: 10. The germline V gene has CDR1 MDHEN and CDR2 SYDVKM. CDR3 nucleotides: TGTGCCAGCATTATCCTCGGACAGGGGAGCACTGAAGCTTTCTTT. Translation: CASIILGQGSTEAFF. Full variable domain (remainder filled in from reference TRBV28 and TRBJ1-1): DVKVTQSSRYLVKRTGEKVFLECVQDMDHENMFWYRQDPGLGLRLIYFSYDVKMKEKGDIPEGYSVSREKKERFSLILESASTNQTSMYLCASIILGQGSTEAFFGQGTRLTVV.

This clone showed up just a few times. The V call is TRBV7-9, the J call TRBJ1-6; a weak D match, TRBD1 (6 bases). Trimming pared 5 bases from V and 10 bases from J, leaving 15 bases between. Per the germline V gene, CDR1 is SEHNR and CDR2 is FQNEAQ (reference sequence). This CDR3 is 14 amino acids long. The CDR3 coding sequence is TGTGCCAGCAGCCCCAAAGGGGGGGGGTCACCCCTCCACTTT. Protein sequence: CASSPKGGGSPLHF.

This clone was observed a single time. This chain links TRBV4-1 with TRBJ2-3; 10 nucleotides line up with TRBD1. CDR1 and CDR2 from the germline V gene are MGHRA and YSYEKL. The trim removed 4 bases at V and 5 bases at J, leaving 3 bases unmatched. This CDR3 spans 14 amino acids. The CDR3 bases are TGCGCCAGCAGCCCGGGACAGGGGAAAGATACGCAGTATTTT. As protein: CASSPGQGKDTQYF.

The V and J genes are TRBV2 and TRBJ2-1; 7 nucleotides line up with TRBD2. The CDR3 loop spans 16 amino acids. CDR1 SNHLY and CDR2 FYNNEI come from the germline V gene. J lost 7 bases, V lost 2 bases, and 11 bases had no gene match. CDR3 nucleotide sequence: TGTGCCAGCAGTGAACCGGTGGGAACTAGCGTAAATGAGCAGTTCTTC. This encodes CASSEPVGTSVNEQFF. Supplemented by reference TRBV2 and TRBJ2-1, the full variable domain reads EPEVTQTPSHQVTQMGQEVILRCVPISNHLYFYWYRQILGQKVEFLVSFYNNEISEKSEIFDDQFSVERPDGSNFTLKIRSTKLEDSAMYFCASSEPVGTSVNEQFFGPGTRLTVL.

V is TRBV28 and J is TRBJ1-3; the D is unclear. V lost 7 bases and J lost 9, with 16 bases in between. CDR3 length equals 13 residues. Germline lookup yields CDR1 MDHEN and CDR2 SYDVKM. CDR3 nucleotide sequence: TGTGCCAGCACCGTCGACGCCGCTAGCACCATATATTTT. Protein sequence: CASTVDAASTIYF.

This clone appeared once. The genes are TRBV4-3 and TRBJ1-3; unclear D gene. Germline V gene data show CDR1 as LGHNA and CDR2 as YSLEER. Trimming took 2 bases from V and 0 from J, leaving 8 bases between them. CDR3 length equals 15 residues. This chain's CDR3 is CASSQTRVSGNTIYF. In DNA form, the CDR3 reads TGCGCCAGCAGCCAAACTAGGGTCTCTGGAAACACCATATATTTT.

The chain has TRBV19 and TRBJ2-2; the D gene is possibly TRBD1 (5 bases). The CDR3 has 14 residues. V dropped 2 bases and J dropped 5 bases, with 9 bases sitting between them. In germline, CDR1 is LNHDA, CDR2 SQIVND (reference sequence). For the CDR3, the DNA is TGTGCCAGTAGTATACGGCAGGGTACCGGGGAGCTGTTTTTT. Its protein product is CASSIRQGTGELFF.

The CDR3 nucleotides are TGTGCCAGCAGCGTAGAGCCGCGCGGCGGGGCCACAGATACGCAGTATTTT. Protein sequence: CASSVEPRGGATDTQYF. The chain employs TRBV9 and TRBJ2-3; TRBD2 is a possible D gene (6 bases). This CDR3 is built from 17 residues. V shed 0 bases and J shed 2 bases, with 16 bases lying between them. Germline V gene sequence: CDR1 SGDLS, CDR2 YYNGEE.

This rearrangement joins TRBV28 to TRBJ1-1; 8 nucleotides align to TRBD1. The CDR3 has 16 residues. The V gene end was trimmed by 4 bases and the J gene end by 4 bases; junction bases not matched to a gene: 11. CDR1 and CDR2 (germline): MDHEN, SYDVKM. Written as DNA, the CDR3 is TGTGCCAGCAGTTCCCTAATCAGGGGGCGGGTCACTGAAGCTTTCTTT. This encodes CASSSLIRGRVTEAFF.

The chain links TRBV7-3 to TRBJ2-6; D is ambiguous. Germline V gene data show CDR1 as SGHTA and CDR2 as FQGTGA. This CDR3 comprises 14 residues. The ends were cut back, 5 bases at V and 0 bases at J, with 5 bases in the middle. The chain's CDR3 is CASSHSSGANVLTF. The CDR3, as DNA: TGTGCCAGCAGCCATAGCTCTGGGGCCAACGTCCTGACTTTC.

V gene TRBV10-1 combines with J gene TRBJ1-1; unclear D gene. Trimming pared 4 bases from V and 4 bases from J, leaving 10 bases between. This CDR3 spans 13 amino acids. The germline CDR1 and CDR2 sequences are WNHNN and SYGVQD (reference sequence). CDR3 sequence reads: CASSGTAGTEAFF. The DNA for the CDR3 is TGCGCCAGCAGTGGAACCGCGGGCACTGAAGCTTTCTTT.